Relative to its sample, the clone carrying this T cell receptor beta chain is medium-sized. The antigen remains undetermined. Germline assignment: CDR1 MNHEY and CDR2 SVGEGT. The CDR3 is made up of 14 amino acids. V gave up 2 bases and J gave up 4 bases; unmatched junction bases: 3. By two-round multiplex PCR, the TCR beta CDR3 was amplified from genomic DNA. Specific primers for each TRBV and TRBJ gene were what first-round PCR used. TCRdb reprocessed the multiplex PCR reads via MiXCR and lists one record per CDR3 protein. The sample lists 15,000 to 20,000 distinct CDR3 sequences; 44% were seen once. The data belong to a study of prognosis after radiotherapy for stage I lung cancer. Whole-study context: SBRT spanned 3 to 5 fractions, reaching a biologically effective dose of at least 100 Gy. Notes on the study in general: Where distant metastases developed, patients had lower Shannon entropy after stereotactic body radiation therapy.

The J gene is TRBJ2-3, the V gene TRBV6-2 or TRBV6-3; 7 nucleotides line up with TRBD2. This clonotype was sampled from a donor aged 50 or older with non-small cell lung cancer. Sequenced material: PBMCs, taken before or after stereotactic body radiation therapy (not recorded which). The CDR3 here is CASSYGGGADTQYF. The CDR3, as DNA: TGTGCCAGCAGTTACGGTGGGGGGGCAGATACGCAGTATTTT.